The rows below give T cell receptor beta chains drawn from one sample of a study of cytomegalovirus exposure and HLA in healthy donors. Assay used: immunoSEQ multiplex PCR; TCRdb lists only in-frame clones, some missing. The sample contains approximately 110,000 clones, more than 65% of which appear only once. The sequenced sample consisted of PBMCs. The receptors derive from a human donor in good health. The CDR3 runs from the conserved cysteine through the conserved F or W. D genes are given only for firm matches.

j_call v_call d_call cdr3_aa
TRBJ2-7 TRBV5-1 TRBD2 CASSLAGGRQTHLYEQYF
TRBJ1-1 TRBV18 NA CASSPAVNTEAFF
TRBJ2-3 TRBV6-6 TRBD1 CASGQATQYF
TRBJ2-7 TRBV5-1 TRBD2 CASSLVSGRAMGEQYF
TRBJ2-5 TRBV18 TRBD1 CASSVVQGDETQYF
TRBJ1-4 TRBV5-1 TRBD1 CASSLGQGAEKLFF
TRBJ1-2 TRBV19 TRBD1 CATFGQGGSGGYTF
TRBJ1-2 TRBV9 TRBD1 CASSVATGIAGTGTYGYTF
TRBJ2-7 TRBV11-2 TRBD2 CASTGLAGGYEQYF
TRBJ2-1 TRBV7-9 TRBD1 CSSSLVFGQTGNEQFF
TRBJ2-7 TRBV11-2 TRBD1 CASSSDRGASYEQYF
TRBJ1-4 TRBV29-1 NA CSVVRFHEKLFF
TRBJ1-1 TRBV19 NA CASNVQINTEAFF
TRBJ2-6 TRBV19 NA CASSIGSTVSGANVLTF
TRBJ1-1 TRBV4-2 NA CASRGGPSTEAFF
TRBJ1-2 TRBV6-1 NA CASSEEQGSYGYTF
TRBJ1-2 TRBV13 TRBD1 CASSSGQGAGGYTF
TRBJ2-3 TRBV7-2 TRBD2 CASSLRTSGTDTQYF
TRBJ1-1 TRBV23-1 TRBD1 CASSQSRWGQLNTEAFF
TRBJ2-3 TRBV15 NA CATSRDPGGSPDTQYF
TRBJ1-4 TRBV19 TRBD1 CASSKAGTGSEKLFF
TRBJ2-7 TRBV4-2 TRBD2 CASSRAEVAGGPDYEQYF
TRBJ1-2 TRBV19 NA CASSPRTGNYGYTF
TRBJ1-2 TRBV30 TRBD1 CAWRPSGQASYGYTF
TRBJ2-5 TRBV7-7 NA CASNRGRQGGGTQYF
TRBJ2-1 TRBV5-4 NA CASSLAGSGYNEQFF
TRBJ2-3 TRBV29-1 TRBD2 CSVDKASGSVTDTQYF
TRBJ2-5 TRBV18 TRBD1 CASSPPARGREETQYF
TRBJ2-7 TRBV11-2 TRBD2 CASSLTSGSYEQYF
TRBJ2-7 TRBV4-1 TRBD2 CASSLGLAGGSYEQYF